A selection of T cell receptor beta chains follows, all from one sample in a study of CD8+ T cells in alopecia areata. Produced via immunoSEQ multiplex PCR; TCRdb's table is partial and in-frame only. The sample lists a few hundred thousand clones, roughly 50% occurring once. Sequencing used CD8+ T cells sorted from blood. These receptor sequences come from a human donor in good health. Both conserved end residues are part of each CDR3. Fields, in order: D gene, J gene, V gene, clone size, CDR3 protein, CDR3 DNA. D genes are given only for firm matches. Not all rows give a size; the values are once, few, many and, for expanded clones, a class.

- | TRBJ2-7 | TRBV5-4 | - | CASSLGAPYEQYF | TGTGCCAGCAGCTTGGGGGCTCCCTACGAGCAGTACTTC
- | TRBJ1-1 | TRBV27 | - | CASSFGAYTEAFF | TGTGCCAGCAGTTTCGGGGCTTACACTGAAGCTTTCTTT
TRBD1 | TRBJ1-4 | TRBV27 | once | CASSTSPTGAGEKLFF | TGTGCCAGCAGTACCTCTCCGACAGGGGCGGGGGAAAAACTGTTTTTT
- | TRBJ1-1 | TRBV30 | - | CAWSPGGEAFF | TGTGCCTGGAGTCCCGGTGGTGAAGCTTTCTTT
- | TRBJ2-7 | TRBV13 | - | CASSHGDDSGLKYF | TGTGCCAGCAGCCACGGTGACGATTCAGGGCTGAAGTACTTC
- | TRBJ2-5 | TRBV7-9 | - | CASSPQETQYF | TGTGCCAGCAGCCCACAAGAGACCCAGTACTTC
- | TRBJ1-1 | TRBV7-9 | few | CASSMSPGRGTEAFF | TGTGCCAGCAGCATGAGTCCGGGGAGAGGCACTGAAGCTTTCTTT
TRBD2 | TRBJ2-1 | TRBV2 | - | CASSDPGLAGDEQFF | TGTGCCAGCAGTGATCCGGGACTAGCGGGGGATGAGCAGTTCTTC
- | TRBJ1-1 | TRBV29-1 | - | CSVGGAEAFF | TGCAGCGTCGGAGGGGCTGAAGCTTTCTTT
- | TRBJ1-2 | TRBV6-5 | - | CASSYSKGPLNYGYTF | TGTGCCAGCAGTTACTCGAAGGGTCCCCTTAACTATGGCTACACCTTC
- | TRBJ2-1 | TRBV15 | - | CATSRDAGSVLFF | TGTGCCACCAGCAGAGATGCGGGGTCGGTGCTGTTCTTC
- | TRBJ2-1 | TRBV6-5 | - | CASSYSRDNEQFF | TGTGCCAGCAGTTACTCGAGGGACAATGAGCAGTTCTTC
- | TRBJ2-5 | TRBV7-9 | - | CASSPTLSQETQYF | TGTGCCAGCAGCCCGACCCTCTCCCAAGAGACCCAGTACTTC
- | TRBJ2-1 | TRBV11-2 | - | CASSWGQGLPYNEQFF | TGTGCCAGCAGTTGGGGGCAGGGGCTCCCCTACAATGAGCAGTTCTTC
- | TRBJ2-5 | TRBV4-1 | - | CASSQGTGIQETQYF | TGCGCCAGCAGCCAAGGCACAGGGATTCAAGAGACCCAGTACTTC
- | TRBJ1-1 | TRBV5-1 | - | CASRLGGREAFF | TGCGCCAGCCGTCTGGGAGGTCGTGAAGCTTTCTTT
TRBD2 | TRBJ2-2 | TRBV7-3 | - | CASSLGLAGHGELFF | TGTGCCAGCAGCTTAGGCCTAGCGGGGCACGGGGAGCTGTTTTTT
- | TRBJ1-2 | TRBV27 | - | CASSFGEGWAGYTF | TGTGCCAGCAGTTTCGGGGAGGGGTGGGCTGGCTACACCTTC
- | TRBJ1-5 | TRBV6-5 | - | CASSLTLEGNQPQHF | TGTGCCAGCAGCCTAACTCTAGAAGGCAATCAGCCCCAGCATTTT
- | TRBJ1-2 | TRBV29-1 | - | CSVDWGMIGYTF | TGCAGCGTTGACTGGGGTATGATAGGCTACACCTTC
TRBD1 | TRBJ1-2 | TRBV2 | - | CASSDFLDRPGYGYTF | TGTGCCAGCTCGGACTTCCTGGACAGGCCAGGGTATGGCTACACCTTC
- | TRBJ1-2 | TRBV27 | few | CATYIGEWGYTF | TGTGCCACCTATATAGGGGAGTGGGGCTACACCTTC
- | TRBJ2-3 | TRBV5-1 | - | CASSSPPYPTTDTQYF | TGCGCCAGCAGCTCCCCTCCGTATCCTACCACAGATACGCAGTATTTT